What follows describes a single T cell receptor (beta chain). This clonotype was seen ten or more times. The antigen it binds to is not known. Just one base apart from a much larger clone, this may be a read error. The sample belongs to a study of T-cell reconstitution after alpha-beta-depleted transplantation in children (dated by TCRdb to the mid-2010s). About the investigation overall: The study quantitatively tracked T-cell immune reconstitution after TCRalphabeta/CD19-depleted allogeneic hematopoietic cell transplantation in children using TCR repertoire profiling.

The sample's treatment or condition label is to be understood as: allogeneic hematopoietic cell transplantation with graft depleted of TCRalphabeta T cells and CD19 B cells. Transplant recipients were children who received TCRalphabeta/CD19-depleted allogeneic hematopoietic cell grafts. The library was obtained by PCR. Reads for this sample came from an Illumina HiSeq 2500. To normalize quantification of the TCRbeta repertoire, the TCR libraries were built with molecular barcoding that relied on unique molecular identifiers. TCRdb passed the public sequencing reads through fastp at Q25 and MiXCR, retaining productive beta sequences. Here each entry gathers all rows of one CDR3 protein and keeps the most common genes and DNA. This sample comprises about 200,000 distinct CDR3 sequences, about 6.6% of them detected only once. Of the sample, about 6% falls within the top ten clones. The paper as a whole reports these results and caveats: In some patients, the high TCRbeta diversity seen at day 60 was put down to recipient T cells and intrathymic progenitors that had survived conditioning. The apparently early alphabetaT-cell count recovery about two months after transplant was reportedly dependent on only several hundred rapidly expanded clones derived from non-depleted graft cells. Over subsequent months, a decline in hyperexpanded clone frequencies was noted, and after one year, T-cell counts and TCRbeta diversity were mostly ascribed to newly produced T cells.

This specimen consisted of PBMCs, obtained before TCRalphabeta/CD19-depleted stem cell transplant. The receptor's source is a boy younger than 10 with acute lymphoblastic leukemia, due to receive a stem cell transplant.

The CDR3 protein is CSVLGQGAGNEQLF. The DNA sequence is TGCAGCGTTCTCGGGCAGGGGGCTGGCAATGAGCAGCTCTTC. The V and J segments used are TRBV29-1 and TRBJ2-1, with 8 bases matching TRBD1. The CDR3 spans 14 residues, from the cysteine through the phenylalanine. Only the CDR3 DNA is retained, 42 bases long and in frame from the first base. CDR1 and CDR2 were assigned from the germline V gene as SQVTM and ANQGSEA.